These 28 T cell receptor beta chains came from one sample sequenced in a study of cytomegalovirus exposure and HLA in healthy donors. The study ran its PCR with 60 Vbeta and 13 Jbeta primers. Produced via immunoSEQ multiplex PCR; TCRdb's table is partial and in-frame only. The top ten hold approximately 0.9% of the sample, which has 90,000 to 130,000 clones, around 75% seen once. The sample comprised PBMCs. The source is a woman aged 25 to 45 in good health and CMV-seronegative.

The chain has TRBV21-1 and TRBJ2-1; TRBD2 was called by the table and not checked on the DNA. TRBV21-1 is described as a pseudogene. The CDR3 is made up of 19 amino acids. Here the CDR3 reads CASSSLLAGYISGRGEQFF. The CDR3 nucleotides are TGTGCCAGCAGCTCCCTCCTAGCGGGATACATTTCGGGCCGGGGTGAGCAGTTCTTC.

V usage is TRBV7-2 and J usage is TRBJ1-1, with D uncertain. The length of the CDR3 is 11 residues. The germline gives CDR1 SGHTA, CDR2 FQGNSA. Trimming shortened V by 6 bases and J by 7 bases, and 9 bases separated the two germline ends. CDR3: CASSRQFEAFF. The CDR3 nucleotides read TGTGCCAGCAGTCGACAATTTGAAGCTTTCTTT.

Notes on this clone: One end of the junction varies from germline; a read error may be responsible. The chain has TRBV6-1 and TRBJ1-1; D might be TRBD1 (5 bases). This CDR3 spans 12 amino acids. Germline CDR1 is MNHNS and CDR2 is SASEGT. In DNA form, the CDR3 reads TGTTCCAGCAGTGGACAGAACACTGAAGCTTTCTTT. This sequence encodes CSSSGQNTEAFF.

The CDR3 region is CASSLTDREAFF. Written as DNA, the CDR3 is TGTGCCAGCAGTCTTACCGACAGGGAAGCTTTCTTT. The chain links TRBV6-1 to TRBJ1-1, with D perhaps matching TRBD1 (6 bases). The germline gives CDR1 MNHNS, CDR2 SASEGT. The length of the CDR3 is 12 residues. The V end was cut by 5 bases, the J end by 8 bases, with 12 bases between.

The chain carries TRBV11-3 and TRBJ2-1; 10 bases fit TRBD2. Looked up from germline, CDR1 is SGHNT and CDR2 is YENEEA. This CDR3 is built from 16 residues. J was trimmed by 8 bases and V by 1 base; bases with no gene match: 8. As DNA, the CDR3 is TGTGCCAGCAGCTTAGGTTGGGAGCGGGGGGGCGATGAGCAGTTCTTC. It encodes CASSLGWERGGDEQFF.

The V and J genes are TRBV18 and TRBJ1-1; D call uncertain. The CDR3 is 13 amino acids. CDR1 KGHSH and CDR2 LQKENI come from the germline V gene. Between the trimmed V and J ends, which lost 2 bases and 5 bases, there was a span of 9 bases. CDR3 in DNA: TGTGCCAGCTCACCATCCACCCAGACTGAAGCTTTCTTT. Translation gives CASSPSTQTEAFF.

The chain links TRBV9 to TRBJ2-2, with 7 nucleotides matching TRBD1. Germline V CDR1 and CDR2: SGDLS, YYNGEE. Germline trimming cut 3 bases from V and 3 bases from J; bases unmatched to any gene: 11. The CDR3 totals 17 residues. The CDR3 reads CASSATLDRTDTGELFF. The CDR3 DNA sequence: TGTGCCAGCAGCGCTACCCTGGACAGGACGGACACCGGGGAGCTGTTTTTT.

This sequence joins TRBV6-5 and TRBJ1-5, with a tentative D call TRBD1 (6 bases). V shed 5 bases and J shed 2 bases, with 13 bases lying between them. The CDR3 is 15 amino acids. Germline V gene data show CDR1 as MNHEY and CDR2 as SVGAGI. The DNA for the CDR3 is TGTGCCAGCAGTCCAGGGGATTTAGGCAATCAGCCCCAGCATTTT. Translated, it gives CASSPGDLGNQPQHF.

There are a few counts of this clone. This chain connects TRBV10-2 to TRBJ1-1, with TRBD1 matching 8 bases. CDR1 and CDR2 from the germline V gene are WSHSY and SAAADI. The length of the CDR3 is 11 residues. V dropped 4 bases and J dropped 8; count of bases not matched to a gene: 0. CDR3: CASSGDREAFF. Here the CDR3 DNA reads TGCGCCAGCAGTGGGGACAGGGAAGCTTTCTTT.

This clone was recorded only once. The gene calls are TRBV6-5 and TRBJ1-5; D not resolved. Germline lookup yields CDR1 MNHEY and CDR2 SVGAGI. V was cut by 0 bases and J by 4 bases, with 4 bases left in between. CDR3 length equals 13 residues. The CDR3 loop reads CASSYSHNQPQHF. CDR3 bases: TGTGCCAGCAGTTACTCACATAATCAGCCCCAGCATTTT.

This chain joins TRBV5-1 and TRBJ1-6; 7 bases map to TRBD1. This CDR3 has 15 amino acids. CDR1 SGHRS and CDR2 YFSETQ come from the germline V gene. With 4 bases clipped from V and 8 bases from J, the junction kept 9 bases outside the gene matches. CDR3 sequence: CASSARTGTDSPLHF. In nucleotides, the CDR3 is TGCGCCAGCAGCGCCAGGACAGGCACAGATTCACCCCTCCACTTT.

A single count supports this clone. The CDR3 protein is CASSQETVRRANTGELFF. The CDR3 DNA reads as TGTGCCAGCAGCCAAGAGACCGTCAGGCGAGCGAACACCGGGGAGCTGTTTTTT. The chain employs TRBV4-2 and TRBJ2-2; the D is unclear. CDR1 is LGHNA and CDR2 is YNFKEQ in the germline V gene. V was cut by 0 bases and J by 0 bases, with 14 bases left in between. The CDR3 is 18 residues long.

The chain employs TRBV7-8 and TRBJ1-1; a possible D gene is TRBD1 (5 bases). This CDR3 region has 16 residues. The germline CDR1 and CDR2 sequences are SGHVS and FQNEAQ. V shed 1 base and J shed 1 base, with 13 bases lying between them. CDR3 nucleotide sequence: TGTGCCAGCAGCTTAGAGCTTCAGACAGCGAACACTGAAGCTTTCTTT. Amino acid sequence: CASSLELQTANTEAFF.

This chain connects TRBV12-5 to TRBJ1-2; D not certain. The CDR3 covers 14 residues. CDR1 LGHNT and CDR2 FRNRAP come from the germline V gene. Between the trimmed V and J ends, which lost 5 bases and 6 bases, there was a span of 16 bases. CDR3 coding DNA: TGTGCTAGTGGTGCATACGGGAGGGTTGATGGCTACACCTTC. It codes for CASGAYGRVDGYTF.

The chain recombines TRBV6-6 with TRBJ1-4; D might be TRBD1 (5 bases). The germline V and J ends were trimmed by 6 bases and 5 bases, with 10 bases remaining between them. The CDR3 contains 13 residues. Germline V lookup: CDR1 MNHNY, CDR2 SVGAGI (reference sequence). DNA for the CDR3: TGTGCCAGCAGCGGACAATCGAATGAAAAACTGTTTTTT. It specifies CASSGQSNEKLFF.

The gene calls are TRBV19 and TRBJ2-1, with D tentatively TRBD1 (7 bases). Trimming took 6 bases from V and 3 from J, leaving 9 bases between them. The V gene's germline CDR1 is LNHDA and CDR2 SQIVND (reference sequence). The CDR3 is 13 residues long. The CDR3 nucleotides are TGTGCCAGTAGCCAGGGGGGCTACAATGAGCAGTTCTTC. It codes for CASSQGGYNEQFF.

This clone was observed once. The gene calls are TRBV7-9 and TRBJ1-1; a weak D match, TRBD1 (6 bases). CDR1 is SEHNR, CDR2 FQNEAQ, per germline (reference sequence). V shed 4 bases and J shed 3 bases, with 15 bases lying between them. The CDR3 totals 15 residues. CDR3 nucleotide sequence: TGTGCCAGCAGCTGGGGGAGGGGGGCGGACACTGAAGCTTTCTTT. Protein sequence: CASSWGRGADTEAFF.

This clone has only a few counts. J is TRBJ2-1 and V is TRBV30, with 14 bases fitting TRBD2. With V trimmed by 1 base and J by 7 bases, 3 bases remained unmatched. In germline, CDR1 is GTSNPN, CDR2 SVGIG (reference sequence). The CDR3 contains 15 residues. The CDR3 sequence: CAWSAGLAGVNEQFF. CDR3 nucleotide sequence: TGTGCCTGGAGTGCGGGACTAGCGGGAGTAAATGAGCAGTTCTTC.

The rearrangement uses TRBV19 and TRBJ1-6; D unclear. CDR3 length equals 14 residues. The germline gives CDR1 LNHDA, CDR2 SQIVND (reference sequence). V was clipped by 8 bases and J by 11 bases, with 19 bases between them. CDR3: CASREGYGVTPLHF. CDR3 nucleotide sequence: TGTGCCAGTCGTGAAGGTTATGGAGTAACACCCCTCCACTTT. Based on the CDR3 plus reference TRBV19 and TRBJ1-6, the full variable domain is DGGITQSPKYLFRKEGQNVTLSCEQNLNHDAMYWYRQDPGQGLRLIYYSQIVNDFQKGDIAEGYSVSREKKESFPLTVTSAQKNPTAFYLCASREGYGVTPLHFGNGTRLTVT.

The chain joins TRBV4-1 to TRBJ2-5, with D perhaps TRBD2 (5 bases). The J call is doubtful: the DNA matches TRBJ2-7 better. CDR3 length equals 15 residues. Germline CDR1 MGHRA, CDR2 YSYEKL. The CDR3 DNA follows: TGCGCCAGCAGCCAACTGACCGAGGGCCTCTACGAGCAGTACTTC. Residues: CASSQLTEGLYEQYF.

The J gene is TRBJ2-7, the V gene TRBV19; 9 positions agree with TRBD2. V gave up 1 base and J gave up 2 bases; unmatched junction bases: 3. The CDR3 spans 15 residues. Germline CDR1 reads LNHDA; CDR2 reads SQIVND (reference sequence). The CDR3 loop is CASSIAAGGPYEQYF. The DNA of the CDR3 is TGTGCCAGTAGTATAGCGGCGGGAGGGCCCTACGAGCAGTACTTC.

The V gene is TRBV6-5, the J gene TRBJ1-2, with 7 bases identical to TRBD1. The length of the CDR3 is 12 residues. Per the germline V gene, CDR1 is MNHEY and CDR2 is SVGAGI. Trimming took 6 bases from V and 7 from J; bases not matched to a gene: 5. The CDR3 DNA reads TGTGCCAGCAGCGAGGACAGGTGTGGCTACACCTTC. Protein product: CASSEDRCGYTF.

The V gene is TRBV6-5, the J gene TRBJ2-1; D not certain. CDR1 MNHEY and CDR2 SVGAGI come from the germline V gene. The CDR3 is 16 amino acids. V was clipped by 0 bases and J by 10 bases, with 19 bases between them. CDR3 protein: CASSYSPRKVEREQFF. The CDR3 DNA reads TGTGCCAGCAGTTACTCTCCTAGAAAGGTGGAGAGAGAGCAGTTCTTC.

The CDR3 sequence: CASRGTVFTKAFF. CDR3 nucleotides: TGTGCCAGCAGGGGGACAGTCTTTACCAAAGCTTTCTTT. The chain employs TRBV6-1 and TRBJ1-1; 7 nucleotides match TRBD1. The J segment lost 9 bases and the V segment lost 6 bases, leaving 10 bases of the junction unmatched. This CDR3 is built from 13 residues. Per germline, CDR1 MNHNS and CDR2 SASEGT.

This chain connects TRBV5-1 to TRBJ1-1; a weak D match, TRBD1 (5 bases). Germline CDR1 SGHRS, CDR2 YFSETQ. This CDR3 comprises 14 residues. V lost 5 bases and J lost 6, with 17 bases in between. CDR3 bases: TGCGCCAGCAGTCGAGGACACTGGGAATCTGAAGCTTTCTTT. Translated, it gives CASSRGHWESEAFF. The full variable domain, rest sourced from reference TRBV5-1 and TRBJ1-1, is KAGVTQTPRYLIKTRGQQVTLSCSPISGHRSVSWYQQTPGQGLQFLFEYFSETQRNKGNFPGRFSGRQFSNSRSEMNVSTLELGDSALYLCASSRGHWESEAFFGQGTRLTVV.

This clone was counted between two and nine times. The CDR3 DNA follows: TGCGCCAGCAGCTTGGCCGGGACTTCGAACACCGGGGAGCTGTTTTTT. Protein sequence: CASSLAGTSNTGELFF. This sequence joins TRBV5-1 and TRBJ2-2, with a possible D match to TRBD2 (6 bases). Trimming pared 0 bases from V and 0 bases from J, leaving 9 bases between. This CDR3 has 16 amino acids. In germline, CDR1 is SGHRS, CDR2 YFSETQ.

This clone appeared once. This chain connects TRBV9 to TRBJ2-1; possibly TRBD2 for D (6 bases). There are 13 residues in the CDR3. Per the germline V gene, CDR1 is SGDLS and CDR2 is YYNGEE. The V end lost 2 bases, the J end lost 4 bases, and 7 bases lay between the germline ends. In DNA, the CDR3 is TGTGCCAGCAGCGTTAGCGGTTACAATGAGCAGTTCTTC. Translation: CASSVSGYNEQFF.

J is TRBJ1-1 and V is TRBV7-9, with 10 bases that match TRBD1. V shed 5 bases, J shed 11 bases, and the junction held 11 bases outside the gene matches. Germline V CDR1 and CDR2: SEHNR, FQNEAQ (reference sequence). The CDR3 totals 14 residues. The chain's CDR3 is CASSPRQGAQRAFF. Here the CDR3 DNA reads TGTGCCAGCAGCCCACGACAGGGGGCCCAGCGGGCTTTCTTT. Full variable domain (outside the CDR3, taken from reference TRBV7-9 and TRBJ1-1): DTGVSQNPRHKITKRGQNVTFRCDPISEHNRLYWYRQTLGQGPEFLTYFQNEAQLEKSRLLSDRFSAERPKGSFSTLEIQRTEQGDSAMYLCASSPRQGAQRAFFGQGTRLTVV.